This entry lists 28 T cell receptor beta chains sequenced from one sample in a study of OX40 agonist ivuxolimab in advanced cancers. Data came from immunoSEQ multiplex PCR; TCRdb stores just in-frame clones and leaves some out. The profile covers about 84,000 clones, with more than 75% appearing a single time and 2.5% to 3% taken by the ten largest. The sample here was CD4+ or CD8+ T cells sorted from blood, taken in a trial of the OX40 agonist ivuxolimab. The receptors here all came from an adult with an advanced solid tumor such as melanoma, head and neck, liver or kidney cancer.

CDR3 nucleotides: TGTGCCACCAGCAGAGATCGCACAGGGCTTAATGAAAAACTGTTTTTT. Protein: CATSRDRTGLNEKLFF. The chain couples TRBV15 to TRBJ1-4; maybe TRBD1 (6 bases). This CDR3 spans 16 amino acids. Germline assignment: CDR1 LNHNV and CDR2 YYDKDF (reference sequence). V lost 0 bases, J lost 4 bases, and 12 bases lay in between.

The rearrangement joins TRBV7-6 to TRBJ2-5, with a tentative D call TRBD2 (5 bases). Germline lookup yields CDR1 SGHVS and CDR2 FNYEAQ. This CDR3 contains 15 residues. The ends were cut back, 5 bases at V and 5 bases at J, with 18 bases in the middle. The DNA of the CDR3 is TGTGCCAGCAGCGCACCACAGCGGTTGGATGAGACCCAGTACTTC. As protein: CASSAPQRLDETQYF.

The DNA for the CDR3 is TGTGCCAGTAGTACCGGACAGGGATGGGCAGATACGCAGTATTTT. Protein: CASSTGQGWADTQYF. The chain is built from TRBV19 and TRBJ2-3; TRBD1 matches at 8 bases. V trimming: 4 bases; J trimming: 4 bases; junction bases outside the gene matches: 7. CDR1 LNHDA and CDR2 SQIVND come from the germline V gene (reference sequence). CDR3 length: 15 amino acids.

This sequence joins TRBV13 and TRBJ1-2, with 8 bases that match TRBD1. V lost 1 base to trimming and J lost 4 bases; unmatched junction nucleotides: 5. The CDR3 runs to 15 residues. CDR1 and CDR2 (germline): PRHDT, FYEKMQ (reference sequence). The CDR3 DNA reads as TGTGCCAGCAGCTTAGAGGCAGGGGGCGGCTATGGCTACACCTTC. Translated: CASSLEAGGGYGYTF.

V and J are TRBV5-1 and TRBJ2-5; D not resolved. CDR1 SGHRS and CDR2 YFSETQ come from the germline V gene. V lost 3 bases to trimming and J lost 2 bases, with 5 bases between them. This CDR3 comprises 12 residues. The CDR3 is CASSYLQETQYF. The CDR3 coding sequence is TGCGCCAGCAGCTATTTACAAGAGACCCAGTACTTC. The complete variable domain, with remaining parts taken from reference TRBV5-1 and TRBJ2-5, reads KAGVTQTPRYLIKTRGQQVTLSCSPISGHRSVSWYQQTPGQGLQFLFEYFSETQRNKGNFPGRFSGRQFSNSRSEMNVSTLELGDSALYLCASSYLQETQYFGPGTRLLVL.

This clone was detected a few times. The V and J genes are TRBV7-9 and TRBJ1-2, with D unresolved. The ends were cut back, 3 bases at V and 9 bases at J, with 5 bases in the middle. Germline-derived CDR1 and CDR2 are SEHNR and FQNEAQ (reference sequence). The CDR3 runs 10 residues. In DNA, the CDR3 is TGTGCCAGCAGCTTGGGGAGCTACACCTTC. It translates to CASSLGSYTF.

This chain links TRBV7-2 with TRBJ2-2, with 7 bases aligning to TRBD1. Germline CDR1 SGHTA, CDR2 FQGNSA. J gave up 4 bases and V 3 bases, and 5 bases lay outside the gene matches. CDR3 length: 15 amino acids. CDR3 residues: CASSFSGQPTGELFF. DNA of the CDR3: TGTGCCAGCAGCTTTTCGGGACAGCCCACCGGGGAGCTGTTTTTT.

The chain uses TRBV6-6 and TRBJ2-7, with 10 bases identical to TRBD1. This CDR3 comprises 14 residues. The germline gives CDR1 MNHNY, CDR2 SVGAGI (reference sequence). Unmatched junction bases numbered 0, after V lost 2 bases and J lost 2 bases. CDR3 loop: CASSYGTGAYEQYV. The CDR3 coding sequence is TGTGCCAGCAGTTACGGGACAGGGGCCTACGAGCAGTACGTC.

The chain couples TRBV7-2 to TRBJ1-1; D is perhaps TRBD1 (5 bases). Germline assignment: CDR1 SGHTA and CDR2 FQGNSA. CDR3 length equals 13 residues. Trimming took 4 bases from V and 1 from J, leaving 7 bases between them. CDR3 region: CASSSTGNTEAFF. The CDR3 DNA sequence: TGTGCCAGCAGCTCCACAGGGAACACTGAAGCTTTCTTT.

The V call is TRBV28, the J call TRBJ1-2, with 8 bases that match TRBD1. Germline CDR1 reads MDHEN; CDR2 reads SYDVKM. The CDR3 runs to 14 residues. The V gene end was trimmed by 6 bases and the J gene end by 7 bases; junction bases not matched to a gene: 10. The CDR3 reads CASSLPDRGLGYTF. The CDR3 DNA reads TGTGCCAGCAGCCTCCCAGACAGGGGCCTTGGCTACACCTTC.

The rearrangement uses TRBV11-1 and TRBJ1-1; TRBD1 agrees at 10 bases. Germline assignment: CDR1 SGHAT and CDR2 FQDESV (reference sequence). V lost 7 bases to trimming and J lost 4 bases; unmatched junction nucleotides: 6. CDR3 length: 14 residues. CDR3 coding DNA: TGTGCCAGCACCCGACAGGGGGCAGGCACTGAAGCTTTCTTT. Protein: CASTRQGAGTEAFF.

This chain joins TRBV7-8 and TRBJ1-5; maybe TRBD1 (5 bases). Germline V CDR1 and CDR2: SGHVS, FQNEAQ. Between the trimmed V and J ends, which lost 6 bases and 1 base, there was a span of 10 bases. The CDR3 sequence is 14 residues long. DNA of the CDR3: TGTGCCAGCAGAGCCGGGGGAAGCAATCAGCCCCAGCATTTT. This codes for CASRAGGSNQPQHF.

The chain recombines TRBV6-6 with TRBJ1-4, with 10 bases identical to TRBD1. Germline CDR1 and CDR2: MNHNY and SVGAGI (reference sequence). Unmatched junction bases numbered 5, after V lost 2 bases and J lost 8 bases. This CDR3 region has 15 residues. Here the CDR3 DNA reads TGTGCCAGCAGTTACCGCGGACAGGGGGAGGAAAAACTGTTTTTT. Residues: CASSYRGQGEEKLFF.

V gene TRBV6-5 combines with J gene TRBJ2-1; either TRBD1 or TRBD2 may fit D (7 bases each). The CDR3 consists of 16 residues. The V end was cut by 2 bases, the J end by 10 bases, with 21 bases between. The germline gives CDR1 MNHEY, CDR2 SVGAGI. This chain's CDR3 is CASSYLTQGGGSEQFF. The CDR3 DNA reads as TGTGCCAGCAGTTACCTTACCCAGGGGGGGGGATCCGAGCAGTTCTTC.

This chain links TRBV6-4 with TRBJ1-2; TRBD1 aligns across 10 bases. CDR3 length equals 15 residues. Germline values: CDR1 MRHNA, CDR2 SNTAGT. Trimming at V came to 0 bases and at J to 4 bases, leaving 2 bases not matched to a gene. The CDR3 protein is CASSDSGQGGYGYTF. The CDR3, as DNA: TGTGCCAGCAGTGACTCCGGACAGGGGGGCTATGGCTACACCTTC.

The CDR3: CASRTAFGANVLTF. CDR3 nucleotides: TGTGCCAGTCGGACTGCCTTTGGGGCCAACGTCCTGACTTTC. This chain joins TRBV19 and TRBJ2-6; a possible D gene is TRBD2 (5 bases). The germline CDR1 and CDR2 sequences are LNHDA and SQIVND (reference sequence). The ends were cut back, 8 bases at V and 3 bases at J, with 11 bases in the middle. This CDR3 spans 14 amino acids. The full variable domain, completed using reference TRBV19 and TRBJ2-6, is DGGITQSPKYLFRKEGQNVTLSCEQNLNHDAMYWYRQDPGQGLRLIYYSQIVNDFQKGDIAEGYSVSREKKESFPLTVTSAQKNPTAFYLCASRTAFGANVLTFGAGSRLTVL.

V and J are TRBV7-2 and TRBJ2-3; the match to TRBD1 covers 7 bases. V was pared by 0 bases and J by 0 bases, with 3 bases of the junction left unmatched. Germline assignment: CDR1 SGHTA and CDR2 FQGNSA. The CDR3 is 16 amino acids. The CDR3 sequence is CASSLAGDRSTDTQYF. CDR3 coding DNA: TGTGCCAGCAGCTTAGCCGGGGACAGAAGCACAGATACGCAGTATTTT.

The CDR3 nucleotides are TGTGCCAGTAGTCCCCTTGGGCAGGGAAGATCCTACGAGCAGTACTTC. Its protein product is CASSPLGQGRSYEQYF. This chain links TRBV19 with TRBJ2-7; D may be TRBD1 (5 bases). CDR1 and CDR2 (germline): LNHDA, SQIVND (reference sequence). CDR3 length: 16 amino acids. Deletions cut 5 bases from V and 1 base from J, with 18 bases between.

V gene TRBV5-1 combines with J gene TRBJ2-3; 7 bases map to TRBD1. The junction had 5 bases not matched to a gene; V was cut back by 5 bases and J by 2 bases. CDR1 SGHRS and CDR2 YFSETQ come from the germline V gene. This CDR3 comprises 14 residues. Here the CDR3 reads CASRPGQNTDTQYF. CDR3 nucleotide sequence: TGCGCCAGCAGACCGGGACAGAACACAGATACGCAGTATTTT.

The J gene is TRBJ2-1, the V gene TRBV4-1; a weak D match, TRBD2 (5 bases). Germline CDR1 and CDR2: MGHRA and YSYEKL. The CDR3 sequence is 15 residues long. V was pared by 0 bases and J by 6 bases, with 12 bases between. The CDR3 protein is CASSQDKEGTNEQFF. The CDR3 DNA is TGCGCCAGCAGCCAAGATAAAGAGGGTACCAATGAGCAGTTCTTC.

V gene TRBV2 combines with J gene TRBJ2-2, with 7 bases aligning to TRBD1. This CDR3 region has 15 residues. CDR1 and CDR2 (germline): SNHLY, FYNNEI. V was clipped by 8 bases and J by 0 bases; unmatched bases: 6. The chain's CDR3 is CASGTGTANTGELFF. Here the CDR3 DNA reads TGTGCCAGCGGCACCGGGACAGCGAACACCGGGGAGCTGTTTTTT.

The chain couples TRBV30 to TRBJ2-3, with 8 positions matching TRBD1. J lost 6 bases, V lost 0 bases, and 2 bases had no gene match. This CDR3 has 13 amino acids. Germline V CDR1 and CDR2: GTSNPN, SVGIG (reference sequence). The CDR3: CAWSVRTGDTQYF. DNA of the CDR3: TGTGCCTGGAGTGTACGGACAGGGGATACGCAGTATTTT.

The sample holds one count of this clone. The chain carries TRBV2 and TRBJ1-1, with a possible D match to TRBD1 (6 bases). CDR3 size: 16 residues. V was clipped by 5 bases and J by 1 base, with 17 bases between them. Germline V gene lookup returns CDR1 SNHLY and CDR2 FYNNEI. For the CDR3, the DNA is TGTGCCAGCAGTTCCGACAGGCCTGTGGGGAACACTGAAGCTTTCTTT. Protein sequence: CASSSDRPVGNTEAFF.

The gene calls are TRBV7-3 and TRBJ2-7; 10 positions match TRBD2. CDR1 is SGHTA, CDR2 FQGTGA, per germline. V lost 2 bases and J lost 2; bases outside the gene matches: 6. This CDR3 is built from 16 residues. Here the CDR3 reads CASSLSSGGLTYEQYF. The CDR3 DNA follows: TGTGCCAGCAGCTTATCTAGCGGGGGTCTGACCTACGAGCAGTACTTC.

V and J are TRBV6-4 and TRBJ1-1; D is uncertain. Germline V gene data show CDR1 as MRHNA and CDR2 as SNTAGT. The CDR3 consists of 14 residues. V was trimmed by 1 base and J by 1 base, leaving 7 bases between them. CDR3 bases: TGTGCCAGCAGTGACTGGTATGGGAACACTGAAGCTTTCTTT. This sequence encodes CASSDWYGNTEAFF.

V usage is TRBV7-2 and J usage is TRBJ1-2; D might be TRBD1 (5 bases). V shed 5 bases and J shed 13 bases, with 20 bases lying between them. The CDR3 covers 13 residues. Germline V gene data show CDR1 as SGHTA and CDR2 as FQGNSA. CDR3 bases: TGTGCCAGCAGCCCCCAAGGACACCTTGGCCCCACCTTC. The encoded protein is CASSPQGHLGPTF.

The chain has TRBV5-1 and TRBJ2-5, with D uncertain. The DNA end is a closer match to TRBJ2-7, so the J assignment may be wrong. The CDR3 loop spans 12 amino acids. Germline V lookup: CDR1 SGHRS, CDR2 YFSETQ. DNA of the CDR3: TGCGCCAGCAGCTTGTCCCGCTACGAGCAGTACTTC. It encodes CASSLSRYEQYF.

The chain is built from TRBV11-2 and TRBJ2-7; either TRBD1 or TRBD2 may fit D (5 bases each). The CDR3 length is 16 residues. V was cut by 2 bases and J by 9 bases, with 23 bases left in between. Germline CDR1 and CDR2: SGHAT and FQNNGV. The CDR3 reads CASSLIGGQGLFRQYV. In DNA form, the CDR3 reads TGTGCCAGCAGCTTAATTGGCGGGCAGGGCCTCTTCCGGCAGTACGTC.